The 2 T cell receptor beta chains in this list originate from one sample, sequenced in a study of T cells in localized non-small cell lung cancer. Data came from immunoSEQ multiplex PCR; TCRdb stores just in-frame clones and leaves some out. In the table there are about 77,000 clones, approximately 90% of which are singletons. This sample comprised peripheral blood, obtained before any cancer treatment. The receptor source for this set is a woman aged 40 to 75 with stage I squamous cell lung carcinoma.

The genes are TRBV27 and TRBJ2-3; 12 nucleotides align to TRBD2. Germline V CDR1 and CDR2: MNHEY, SMNVEV (reference sequence). This CDR3 is built from 19 residues. V shed 0 bases and J 7 bases; nucleotides not matched to a gene: 14. The CDR3 bases are TGTGCCAGCAGTTTATCGCCGCTGAGACTAGCGGGGGCCTACCATACGCAGTATTTT. Its protein product is CASSLSPLRLAGAYHTQYF.

This chain connects TRBV11-3 to TRBJ2-3; D not certain. This CDR3 comprises 19 residues. V lost 1 base and J lost 1, with 21 bases in between. The germline CDR1 and CDR2 sequences are SGHNT and YENEEA. CDR3 in DNA: TGTGCCAGCAGCTTAGTAAGAGAGAGTCTCCCCTCCTGCACAGATACGCAGTATTTT. As protein: CASSLVRESLPSCTDTQYF.